The 5 T cell receptor beta chains below come from one sample, sequenced in a study of CD8 T cells in ankylosing spondylitis. Study-level points and caveats: What seemed typical of ankylosing spondylitis blood was a TCR beta motif built from several highly homologous variants.

These receptors' antigens are unknown. TCRdb independently ran MiXCR on the 5' RACE reads; one entry per CDR3 protein. The sample includes 350,000 or so distinct CDR3 sequences, 8% of them seen just once. The specimen sequenced was blood, either unsorted or a sorted T cell fraction (not recorded which). The receptors stem from a male donor with ankylosing spondylitis.

In its sample, this clonotype was seen a few times. The rearrangement joins TRBV28 to TRBJ1-5; D is unclear. The CDR3 runs 12 residues. Germline lookup yields CDR1 MDHEN and CDR2 SYDVKM. Trimming removed 5 bases from V and 4 bases from J, with 6 bases in between. CDR3 sequence: CASSINNQPQHF. CDR3 DNA sequence: TGTGCCAGCAGTATCAATAATCAGCCCCAGCATTTT.

This clonotype has a handful of counts. This CDR3 reads CASSLFRRRTDTQYF. CDR3 bases: TGTGCCAGCAGCTTATTCCGCCGCCGCACAGATACGCAGTATTTT. The chain is built from TRBV7-2 and TRBJ2-3; no clear D. Germline CDR1 is SGHTA and CDR2 is FQGNSA. V was pared by 2 bases and J by 1 base, with 10 bases between. There are 15 residues in the CDR3.

This clonotype was found many times. The chain's CDR3 is CASSLEVTRGAGYTF. CDR3 nucleotides: TGCGCCAGCAGCTTGGAAGTGACGAGGGGGGCTGGCTACACCTTC. The chain uses TRBV5-1 and TRBJ1-2; tentative D call: TRBD1 (6 bases). Germline V gene data show CDR1 as SGHRS and CDR2 as YFSETQ. Trimming left V 0 bases short and J 7 bases short, with 16 bases between. The CDR3 has 15 residues.

The J gene is TRBJ2-7, the V gene TRBV5-1; 9 bases agree with TRBD1. This CDR3 contains 17 residues. CDR1 and CDR2 (germline): SGHRS, YFSETQ. Trimming cost V 0 bases and J 1 base; bases outside gene matches: 8. The CDR3 sequence is CASSLALVGQGSYEQYF. The CDR3, as DNA: TGCGCCAGCAGCTTGGCCCTAGTAGGACAGGGGTCCTACGAGCAGTACTTC.

This clonotype was recorded at least ten times. The rearrangement joins TRBV4-1 to TRBJ2-7; D is perhaps TRBD1 (5 bases). CDR1 MGHRA and CDR2 YSYEKL come from the germline V gene. The CDR3 extends over 13 amino acids. The V end lost 4 bases, the J end lost 6 bases, and 13 bases lay between the germline ends. CDR3 protein: CASSLIQATEQYF. For the CDR3, the DNA is TGCGCCAGCAGCCTTATACAGGCTACCGAGCAGTACTTC.